Below, one T cell receptor beta chain is given with its context. The antigen is unknown. The entry originates in a study of CXCR3-negative and CXCR3-positive naive CD8 T cells. Looking at the study overall: TRB reads totalled about 150 million, about 1.5 +/- 0.3 million per library.

Sorts performed in triplicate captured over 250,000 cells each from every CD8+ T cell subset. The authors gated naive CD8+ T cells as CD45RO-CCR7+CD27+CD95-. Notes on the study in general: Similar levels of surface CD5 were seen between naive subsets; TCR strength was inferred from TRB CDR3 properties.

Preparation of TRB cDNA libraries relied on 5' RACE carrying UMI labels. TCRdb re-called the 5' RACE reads and shows each CDR3 protein once, DNA omitted. The sample holds some 48,000 distinct CDR3 sequences. The source is a human donor in good health. Some clones in this sample may be carry-over from other donors' samples. The sequenced sample was naive CXCR3- CD8+ T cells from blood. The subset: CD45RO-CCR7+CD27+CD95- naive CD8+ T cells lacking CXCR3 (TNR3-).

The CDR3 is CASSLEKTGHEQYF. The V and J genes are TRBV7-9 and TRBJ2-7; TCRdb calls TRBD1, which cannot be checked without DNA. The CDR3 spans 14 residues. Germline CDR1 is SEHNR and CDR2 is FQNEAQ (reference sequence).